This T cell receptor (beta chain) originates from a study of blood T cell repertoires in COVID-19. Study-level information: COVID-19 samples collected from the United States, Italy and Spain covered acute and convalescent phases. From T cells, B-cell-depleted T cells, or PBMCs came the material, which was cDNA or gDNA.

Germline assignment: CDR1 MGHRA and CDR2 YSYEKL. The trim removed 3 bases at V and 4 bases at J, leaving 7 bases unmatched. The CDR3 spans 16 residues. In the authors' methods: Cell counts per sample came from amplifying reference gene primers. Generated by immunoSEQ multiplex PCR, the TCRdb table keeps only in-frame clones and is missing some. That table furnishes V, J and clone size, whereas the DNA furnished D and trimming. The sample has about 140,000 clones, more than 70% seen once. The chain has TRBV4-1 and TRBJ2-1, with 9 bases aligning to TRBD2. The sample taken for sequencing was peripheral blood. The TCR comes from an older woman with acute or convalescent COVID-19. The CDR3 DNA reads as TGCGCCAGCAGCCACTCCTTAGCGGGGGTGTACAATGAGCAGTTCTTC. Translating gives CASSHSLAGVYNEQFF.